The 7 T cell receptor beta chains below all came from one sample that was sequenced in a study of CD8 T cells in Susac syndrome. RNA totalling roughly 0.45 to 1 ug underwent reverse transcription with random hexamers. Using its own MiXCR run on the immunoSEQ multiplex PCR reads, TCRdb lists one record per CDR3 protein. The table shows 100,000 to 150,000 distinct CDR3 sequences, with 80% to 95% occurring only once. Sequences were obtained from CD8+ T cells from PBMCs. These receptors were collected from a human donor with multiple sclerosis.

The gene calls are TRBV7-6 and TRBJ2-6, with D unclear. Trimming left V 3 bases short and J 0 bases short, with 9 bases between. Germline values: CDR1 SGHVS, CDR2 FNYEAQ. The CDR3 loop spans 16 amino acids. The CDR3 reads CASSFPLNSGANVLTF. The DNA of the CDR3 is TGTGCCAGCAGCTTTCCCCTGAACTCTGGGGCCAACGTCCTGACTTTC.

The rearrangement uses TRBV27 and TRBJ2-5; D may match TRBD1 or TRBD2 (6 bases each). The germline V gene encodes CDR1 MNHEY and CDR2 SMNVEV (reference sequence). This CDR3 has 14 residues. V lost 5 bases, J lost 2 bases, and 12 bases lay in between. The CDR3 reads CASSARGTQETQYF. The DNA for the CDR3 is TGTGCCAGCAGTGCCCGCGGGACACAAGAGACCCAGTACTTC.

CDR3 nucleotide sequence: TGCGCCAGCAGCCACCTAATGGGGCCGGACGAGCAGTACTTC. This translates into CASSHLMGPDEQYF. The V gene is TRBV4-1, the J gene TRBJ2-7, with D possibly TRBD1 on 5 matching bases. Trimming took off 3 bases at V and 5 bases at J, with 14 bases between the two ends. Germline CDR1 reads MGHRA; CDR2 reads YSYEKL. The CDR3 is 14 amino acids.

The chain carries TRBV5-1 and TRBJ2-7; D possibly corresponds to TRBD2 (7 bases). Germline loops: CDR1 SGHRS, CDR2 YFSETQ. The V gene lost 0 bases and the J gene lost 0 bases, with 10 bases spanning the gap. This CDR3 spans 15 amino acids. CDR3 in DNA: TGCGCCAGCAGCTTGGAAGGGGGGGACTCCTACGAGCAGTACTTC. Its protein is CASSLEGGDSYEQYF.

This clonotype was observed a single time. This chain connects TRBV9 to TRBJ1-3; the D gene is possibly TRBD1 (6 bases). The V gene's germline CDR1 is SGDLS and CDR2 YYNGEE. V shed 4 bases and J shed 3 bases, with 23 bases lying between them. The CDR3 covers 18 residues. The CDR3 nucleotides are TGTGCCAGCAGCCCCGTGGGGGGGCCTCCTCTTGGTGGAAACACCATATATTTT. Translation: CASSPVGGPPLGGNTIYF. The complete variable domain, with remaining parts taken from reference TRBV9 and TRBJ1-3, reads DSGVTQTPKHLITATGQRVTLRCSPRSGDLSVYWYQQSLDQGLQFLIQYYNGEERAKGNILERFSAQQFPDLHSELNLSSLELGDSALYFCASSPVGGPPLGGNTIYFGEGSWLTVV.

The CDR3 loop reads CSARDRGRYEQYF. In nucleotides, the CDR3 is TGCAGTGCTAGGGACAGGGGGCGATACGAGCAGTACTTC. The V and J genes are TRBV20-1 and TRBJ2-7; 11 nucleotides align to TRBD1. The V gene end was trimmed by 3 bases and the J gene end by 4 bases; junction bases not matched to a gene: 2. The CDR3 runs to 13 residues. CDR1 and CDR2 from the germline V gene are DFQATT and SNEGSKA (reference sequence).

The chain joins TRBV6-1 to TRBJ2-1; 8 bases fit TRBD1. Trimming took 6 bases from V and 7 from J; bases not matched to a gene: 14. CDR3 size: 16 residues. Germline V gene sequence: CDR1 MNHNS, CDR2 SASEGT. The CDR3 loop is CASRFQGQGARNEQFF. The CDR3 DNA reads as TGTGCCAGCAGGTTTCAGGGTCAGGGGGCGCGGAATGAGCAGTTCTTC.